This T cell receptor (beta chain) was observed in a study of read filtering for tumor transcriptome and immune sequencing. This clonotype was found many times. Germline V gene lookup returns CDR1 SQVTM and CDR2 ANQGSEA. The CDR3 extends over 14 amino acids. Trimming removed 4 bases from V and 0 bases from J, with 13 bases in between. This library used around 400 ng RNA and molecular barcoded adaptors spanning alpha/delta and beta/gamma chains. TCRdb called the reads again in MiXCR, with one record for every CDR3 protein. The sample has roughly 130,000 distinct CDR3 sequences, roughly 13% seen once. The chain carries TRBV29-1 and TRBJ2-7, with D perhaps matching TRBD1 (5 bases). This TCR was sampled from a donor over 35 with multiple myeloma. What was sequenced was a population of CD138-negative cells sorted from bone marrow. The CDR3 region has the DNA TGCAGCGTTGTCGGACACCATGACTCCTACGAGCAGTACTTC. Protein product: CSVVGHHDSYEQYF.